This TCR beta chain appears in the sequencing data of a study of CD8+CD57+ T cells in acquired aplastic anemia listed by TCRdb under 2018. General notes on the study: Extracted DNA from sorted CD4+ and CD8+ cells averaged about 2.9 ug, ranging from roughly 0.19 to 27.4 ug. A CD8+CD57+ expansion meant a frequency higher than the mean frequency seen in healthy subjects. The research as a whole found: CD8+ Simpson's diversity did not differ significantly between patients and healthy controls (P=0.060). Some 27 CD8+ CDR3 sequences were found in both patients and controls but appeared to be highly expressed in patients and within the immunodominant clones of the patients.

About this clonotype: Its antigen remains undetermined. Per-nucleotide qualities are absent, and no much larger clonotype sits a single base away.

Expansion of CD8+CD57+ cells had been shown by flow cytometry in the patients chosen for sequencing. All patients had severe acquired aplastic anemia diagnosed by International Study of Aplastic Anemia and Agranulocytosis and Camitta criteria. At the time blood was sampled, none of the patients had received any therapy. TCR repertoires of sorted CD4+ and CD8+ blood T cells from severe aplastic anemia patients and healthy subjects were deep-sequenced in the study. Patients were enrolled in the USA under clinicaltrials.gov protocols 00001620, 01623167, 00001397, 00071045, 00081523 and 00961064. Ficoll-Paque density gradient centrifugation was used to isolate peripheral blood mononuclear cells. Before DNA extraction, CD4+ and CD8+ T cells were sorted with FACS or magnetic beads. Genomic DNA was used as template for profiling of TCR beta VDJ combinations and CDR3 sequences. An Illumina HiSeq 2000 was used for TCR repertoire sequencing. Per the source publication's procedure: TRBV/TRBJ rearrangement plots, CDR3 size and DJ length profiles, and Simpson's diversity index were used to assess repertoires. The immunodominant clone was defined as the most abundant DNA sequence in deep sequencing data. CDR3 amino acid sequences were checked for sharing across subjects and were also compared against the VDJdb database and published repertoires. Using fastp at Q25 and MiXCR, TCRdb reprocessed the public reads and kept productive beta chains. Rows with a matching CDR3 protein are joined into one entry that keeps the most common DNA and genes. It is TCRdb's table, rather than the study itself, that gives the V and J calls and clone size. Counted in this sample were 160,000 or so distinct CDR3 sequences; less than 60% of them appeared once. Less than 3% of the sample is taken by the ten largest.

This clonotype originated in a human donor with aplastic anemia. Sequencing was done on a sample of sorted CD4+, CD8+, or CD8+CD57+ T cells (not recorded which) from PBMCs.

The sequenced DNA: TGTGCCAGCAGTTCGAACAGGGTCTACGAGCAGTACTTC. This codes for CASSSNRVYEQYF. This chain is built from TRBV27 and TRBJ2-7, and perhaps TRBD1 as D gene, on 6 matching bases. V is reduced by 4 bases and J by 3 bases, leaving a spacing of 10 bases between them. The CDR3 spans 13 residues, from the cysteine through the phenylalanine. CDR3 DNA only is kept here, 39 bases in frame from base 1. The germline V gene (reference sequence) yields MNHEY for CDR1 and SMNVEV for CDR2.